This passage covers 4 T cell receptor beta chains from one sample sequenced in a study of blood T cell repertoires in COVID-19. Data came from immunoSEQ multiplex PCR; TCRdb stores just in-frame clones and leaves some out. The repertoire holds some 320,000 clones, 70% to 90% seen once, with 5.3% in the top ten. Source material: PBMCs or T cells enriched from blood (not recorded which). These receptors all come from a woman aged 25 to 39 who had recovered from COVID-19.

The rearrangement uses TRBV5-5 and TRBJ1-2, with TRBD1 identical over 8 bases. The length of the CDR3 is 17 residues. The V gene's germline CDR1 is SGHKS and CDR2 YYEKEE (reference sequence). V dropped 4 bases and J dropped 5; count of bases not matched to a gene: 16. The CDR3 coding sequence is TGTGCCAGCAGCCCGGGGACAGGACGACTGGACGATTATGGCTACACCTTC. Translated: CASSPGTGRLDDYGYTF.

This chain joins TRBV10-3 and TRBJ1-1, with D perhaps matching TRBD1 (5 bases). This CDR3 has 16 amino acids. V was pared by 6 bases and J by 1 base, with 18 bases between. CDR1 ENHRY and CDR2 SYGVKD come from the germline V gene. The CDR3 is CAISEEWGSSNTEAFF. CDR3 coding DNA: TGTGCCATCAGCGAAGAGTGGGGCAGCTCGAACACTGAAGCTTTCTTT.

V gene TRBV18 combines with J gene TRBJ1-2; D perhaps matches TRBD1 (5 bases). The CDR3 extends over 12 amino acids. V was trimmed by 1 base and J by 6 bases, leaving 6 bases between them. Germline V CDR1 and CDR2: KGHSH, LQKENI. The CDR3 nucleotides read TGTGCCAGCTCACCACGGGGGGATGGCTACACCTTC. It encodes CASSPRGDGYTF.

CDR3 bases: TGTGCCAGCAGTTACTCGACAGTAATCTTCGATCGGCCCCAGCATTTT. Translated: CASSYSTVIFDRPQHF. The chain carries TRBV6-2 or TRBV6-3 and TRBJ1-5; a weak D match, TRBD1 (5 bases). Trimming took 0 bases from V and 9 from J, leaving 18 bases between them. This CDR3 spans 16 amino acids. CDR1 and CDR2 (germline): MNHEY, SVGEGT.